The present entry profiles one T cell receptor beta chain with its context. Its cognate antigen is unknown. This record belongs to a study of OX40 agonist ivuxolimab in advanced cancers. Study-level findings and limits: The study observed clonal expansion of CD4+ and CD8+ blood T cells by week 6 at 0.1 to 3.0 mg/kg. Antigens targeted by the expanded peripheral T cells were not determined. On average, CD8+ T cells showed a greater number of expanded clones than CD4+.

Patients with a history of autoimmune disease or on systemic immunosuppression were excluded. Using immunoSEQ multiplex PCR, the repertoire was profiled, and TCRdb retains in-frame clones only, with some absent. The sample gives tens of thousands of clones, 88% of which show up once; 4.1% is in the top ten. This specimen was CD4+ or CD8+ T cells sorted from blood, taken in a trial of the OX40 agonist ivuxolimab. This receptor was obtained from an adult with an advanced solid tumor such as melanoma, head and neck, liver or kidney cancer.

DNA of the CDR3: TGTGCCTCAAAAGGGGGAGGAAACACCGGGGAGCTGTTTTTT. Encoded protein: CASKGGGNTGELFF. The V and J genes are TRBV28 and TRBJ2-2; perhaps D is TRBD1 or TRBD2 (6 bases each). There are 14 residues in the CDR3. Germline-derived CDR1 and CDR2 are MDHEN and SYDVKM. The V end was cut by 11 bases, the J end by 2 bases, with 15 bases between.